A single sample gave rise to the 30 T cell receptor beta chains below, sequenced in a study of CXCR3-negative and CXCR3-positive naive CD8 T cells (dated by TCRdb to between 2018 and 2020). Overall results and qualifications from the work: TRB CDR3s from CXCR3-positive naive cells showed higher hydrophobicity (lower Kidera factor 4), lower energy, and higher strength and volume indices than CXCR3-negative naive cells.

These receptors lack a known antigen. Instrument on record: NextSeq 550. The Human TCR Profiling Kit (MiLaboratory) was used to make UMI-labeled 5' RACE TRB cDNA libraries. TCRdb reprocessed the reads, and each CDR3 protein sequence is entered once, without DNA. The sample's table lists a count of about 110,000 distinct CDR3 sequences. Of the sample, approximately 0.38% is held by the ten largest clones. The sample was naive CXCR3+ CD8+ T cells from blood. Explained via the paper, the cell subset or site label denotes: CD45RO-CCR7+CD27+CD95- naive CD8+ T cells expressing CXCR3 (TNR3+). The receptors were gathered from a human donor in good health. Some clones in this sample may be carry-over from other donors' samples.

This chain links TRBV11-3 with TRBJ1-2; TCRdb proposes TRBD1, but this gene call is untestable without DNA. This CDR3 comprises 14 residues. Germline V gene data show CDR1 as SGHNT and CDR2 as YENEEA. The CDR3: CASSLVGGSPDYTF.

The chain carries TRBV28 and TRBJ2-4; TCRdb selects TRBD1, and the lack of DNA leaves this call unchecked. CDR3 length: 17 amino acids. The germline V gene encodes CDR1 MDHEN and CDR2 SYDVKM. The CDR3 sequence is CASSFRGEAQAKNIQYF.

Here the CDR3 reads CASSFSAPPLPYEQYF. The chain employs TRBV7-9 and TRBJ2-7; the TRBD1 assignment by TCRdb is unverifiable without DNA. The CDR3 is 16 amino acids. The germline gives CDR1 SEHNR, CDR2 FQNEAQ (reference sequence).

The chain employs TRBV12-3 or TRBV12-4 and TRBJ1-2; TCRdb gives TRBD1 as the D gene, but with no DNA this cannot be confirmed. This CDR3 comprises 17 residues. This chain's CDR3 is CASSLAHGTGTNYGYTF.

CDR3 region: CATSLREWDTGELFF. The chain carries TRBV15 and TRBJ2-2; TCRdb's D gene call, TRBD2, goes unchecked for lack of DNA. CDR1 and CDR2 (germline): LNHNV, YYDKDF (reference sequence). The CDR3 loop spans 15 amino acids.

The rearrangement uses TRBV27 and TRBJ2-1; the D call of TRBD2 rests on TCRdb alone, since no DNA is present to check it. This CDR3 is built from 12 residues. Germline CDR1 and CDR2: MNHEY and SMNVEV (reference sequence). CDR3 sequence: CASTSGGHEQFF.

The chain joins TRBV14 to TRBJ2-5; checking the TCRdb D call of TRBD1 is not possible without DNA. Germline V gene sequence: CDR1 SGHDN, CDR2 FVKESK. This CDR3 has 17 amino acids. The CDR3 region is CASSSTKVLSGGETQYF.

The chain carries TRBV28 and TRBJ2-1; TCRdb's D gene call, TRBD1, goes unchecked for lack of DNA. Germline CDR1 is MDHEN and CDR2 is SYDVKM. The CDR3 runs to 16 residues. CDR3: CASSSQQGEGYNEQFF. The complete variable domain, with remaining parts taken from reference TRBV28 and TRBJ2-1, reads DVKVTQSSRYLVKRTGEKVFLECVQDMDHENMFWYRQDPGLGLRLIYFSYDVKMKEKGDIPEGYSVSREKKERFSLILESASTNQTSMYLCASSSQQGEGYNEQFFGPGTRLTVL.

The rearrangement joins TRBV7-2 to TRBJ2-4. Germline CDR1 reads SGHTA; CDR2 reads FQGNSA. The CDR3 has 12 residues. CDR3 residues: CASSLGPTIQYF.

The J gene is TRBJ2-3, the V gene TRBV3-1. This CDR3 is 18 amino acids long. Germline CDR1 LGHDT, CDR2 YNNKEL (reference sequence). The CDR3 reads CASSQRSGTTPSTDTQYF.

The rearrangement joins TRBV13 to TRBJ2-7; TCRdb calls TRBD2, which cannot be checked without DNA. Germline CDR1 reads PRHDT; CDR2 reads FYEKMQ (reference sequence). This CDR3 is 15 amino acids long. CDR3 in amino acids: CASSHRRELIYEQYF.

This chain connects TRBV12-3 or TRBV12-4 to TRBJ2-7. This CDR3 region has 13 residues. The CDR3 sequence is CASSITGPYEQYF.

The CDR3 sequence is CSVEDLRGGSYEQYF. The chain is built from TRBV29-1 and TRBJ2-7; the TCRdb call, TRBD1, lacks DNA for checking. Germline V gene data show CDR1 as SQVTM and CDR2 as ANQGSEA. The CDR3 sequence is 15 residues long.

The chain recombines TRBV5-1 with TRBJ2-3; TCRdb's assignment of TRBD1 cannot be checked, as there is no DNA. Germline V gene data show CDR1 as SGHRS and CDR2 as YFSETQ. This CDR3 region has 16 residues. The CDR3 sequence is CASNLLGGGATDTQYF.

This rearrangement joins TRBV10-3 to TRBJ2-1; as DNA is missing, the TRBD2 call by TCRdb cannot be tested. Germline V CDR1 and CDR2: ENHRY, SYGVKD. The CDR3 totals 15 residues. Here the CDR3 reads CAITAGAGGTNEQFF.

This chain uses TRBV19 with TRBJ1-1. Germline loops: CDR1 LNHDA, CDR2 SQIVND (reference sequence). The CDR3 is 13 residues long. The CDR3 loop is CASSIEGNTEAFF.

The chain links TRBV7-3 to TRBJ1-1. The CDR3 is made up of 14 amino acids. CDR1 is SGHTA and CDR2 is FQGTGA in the germline V gene. CDR3 loop: CASSLIAGNTEAFF.

This chain joins TRBV28 and TRBJ2-2. In germline, CDR1 is MDHEN, CDR2 SYDVKM. The CDR3 contains 11 residues. The CDR3 region is CASEVSGELFF.

The J gene is TRBJ2-7, the V gene TRBV7-6; TCRdb's D gene call, TRBD2, goes unchecked for lack of DNA. CDR3 length equals 15 residues. The V gene's germline CDR1 is SGHVS and CDR2 FNYEAQ. The CDR3 is CASSPSIGNSYEQYF.

The chain joins TRBV7-6 to TRBJ2-7; lacking DNA, the TRBD2 call made by TCRdb goes unchecked. The CDR3 sequence is 18 residues long. Germline values: CDR1 SGHVS, CDR2 FNYEAQ. CDR3 region: CASSPRDSNPVLYYEQYF.

The V gene is TRBV10-3, the J gene TRBJ2-1; TCRdb indicates TRBD1, and absent DNA this call remains unverified. The CDR3 extends over 15 amino acids. Germline V gives CDR1 ENHRY, CDR2 SYGVKD. The chain's CDR3 is CAISDPQGLRDEQFF.

The chain is built from TRBV20-1 and TRBJ2-4; TCRdb lists TRBD1, though no DNA is available to test this call. CDR1 DFQATT and CDR2 SNEGSKA come from the germline V gene (reference sequence). The CDR3 is 16 residues long. The chain's CDR3 is CSASHPDQLSKNIQYF.

The CDR3 loop reads CSVEFRTGADYEQYF. The chain uses TRBV29-1 and TRBJ2-7; TCRdb returns TRBD1, unconfirmable since there is no DNA. CDR3 size: 15 residues. Germline V lookup: CDR1 SQVTM, CDR2 ANQGSEA.

The gene calls are TRBV27 and TRBJ2-3; TCRdb picks TRBD2, but there is no DNA to check that call. The CDR3 length is 17 residues. CDR1 MNHEY and CDR2 SMNVEV come from the germline V gene (reference sequence). The CDR3 region is CASSLSMLAGGFNTQYF.

V usage is TRBV7-9 and J usage is TRBJ2-5. The germline V gene has CDR1 SEHNR and CDR2 FQNEAQ (reference sequence). CDR3 size: 13 residues. This CDR3 is CASSPDGQETQYF.

The chain recombines TRBV4-3 with TRBJ1-1; TCRdb outputs TRBD1, but without DNA this stays unchecked. The CDR3 loop spans 16 amino acids. The germline CDR1 and CDR2 sequences are LGHNA and YSLEER. The chain's CDR3 is CASSQDRSRAGAEAFF.

V gene TRBV27 combines with J gene TRBJ2-7; TCRdb names TRBD2, which stays unverified in the absence of DNA. The CDR3 extends over 15 amino acids. Germline V gene sequence: CDR1 MNHEY, CDR2 SMNVEV (reference sequence). The CDR3 sequence is CASSLLGGRAEEQYF.

The chain recombines TRBV11-3 with TRBJ2-1. Germline lookup yields CDR1 SGHNT and CDR2 YENEEA. This CDR3 contains 12 residues. CDR3 region: CASSSSRALQFF.

This chain connects TRBV7-9 to TRBJ1-3. This CDR3 has 12 amino acids. CDR1 and CDR2 from the germline V gene are SEHNR and FQNEAQ (reference sequence). This CDR3 reads CASGPEGNTIYF.

The chain joins TRBV29-1 to TRBJ2-7; no DNA is available, so the TRBD1 call from TCRdb remains unchecked. In germline, CDR1 is SQVTM, CDR2 ANQGSEA. The CDR3 has 13 amino acids. CDR3 protein: CSALRWASYEQYF.